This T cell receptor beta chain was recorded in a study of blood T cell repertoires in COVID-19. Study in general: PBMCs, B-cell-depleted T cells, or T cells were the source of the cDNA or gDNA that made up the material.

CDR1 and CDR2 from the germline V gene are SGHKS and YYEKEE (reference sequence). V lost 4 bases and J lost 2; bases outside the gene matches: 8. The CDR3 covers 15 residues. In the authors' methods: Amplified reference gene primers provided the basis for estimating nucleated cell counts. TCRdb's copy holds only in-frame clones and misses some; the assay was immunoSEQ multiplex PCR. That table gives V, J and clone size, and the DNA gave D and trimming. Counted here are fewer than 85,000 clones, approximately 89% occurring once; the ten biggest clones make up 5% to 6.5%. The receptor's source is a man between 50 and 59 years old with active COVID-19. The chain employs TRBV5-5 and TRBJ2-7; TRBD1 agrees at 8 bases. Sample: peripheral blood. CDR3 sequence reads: CASSRPGTGPYEQYF. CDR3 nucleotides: TGTGCCAGCAGCCGCCCCGGGACAGGCCCCTACGAGCAGTACTTC.